The clone carrying this T cell receptor (beta chain) was recorded only once. Its antigen is currently unknown. The data stem from a study of T cells in localized non-small cell lung cancer. Trimming left V 2 bases short and J 0 bases short, with 8 bases between. This CDR3 has 15 residues. Germline CDR1 reads SGHNT; CDR2 reads YYREEE (reference sequence). Some clones are missing from TCRdb's copy, which holds only in-frame ones; the method was immunoSEQ multiplex PCR. Of about 30,000 clones listed, around 89% were seen once; the top ten hold approximately 12%. Study-level results: Heterogeneity remains possible, as sequencing covered one tumor region only. There was an association of higher blood T cell density with longer overall survival. Clonality peaked in uninvolved adjacent lung rather than tumor. Across samples, adjacent lung featured a median around 60 of the top 100 tumor clones.

The sequence was obtained from a female donor over 55 with stage III squamous cell lung carcinoma. Sequences were derived from peripheral blood, sampled before any cancer treatment. V gene TRBV5-4 combines with J gene TRBJ2-2, with no clear D. The CDR3 region is CASSLGQSNTGELFF. The CDR3 bases are TGTGCCAGCAGCTTAGGGCAGTCGAACACCGGGGAGCTGTTTTTT.